This T cell receptor (beta chain) was found in a study of T cell responses to AZD1222 COVID-19 vaccine. Measured with immunoSEQ multiplex PCR; TCRdb has only the in-frame clones, and not every one. This table has about 90,000 clones, over 75% appearing once. The CDR3 runs to 17 residues. V lost 8 bases and J 4 bases, leaving 23 bases between the germline ends. Looked up from germline, CDR1 is MGHRA and CDR2 is YSYEKL. The TCR was taken from an adult who received the AZD1222 COVID-19 vaccine. The material sequenced was peripheral blood, taken 28 days after the second AZD1222 dose. V usage is TRBV4-1 and J usage is TRBJ2-2, with D uncertain. CDR3 sequence reads: CASCRHPPQDPTGELFF. The CDR3 bases are TGCGCCAGCTGCCGTCACCCCCCTCAGGACCCCACCGGGGAGCTGTTTTTT.